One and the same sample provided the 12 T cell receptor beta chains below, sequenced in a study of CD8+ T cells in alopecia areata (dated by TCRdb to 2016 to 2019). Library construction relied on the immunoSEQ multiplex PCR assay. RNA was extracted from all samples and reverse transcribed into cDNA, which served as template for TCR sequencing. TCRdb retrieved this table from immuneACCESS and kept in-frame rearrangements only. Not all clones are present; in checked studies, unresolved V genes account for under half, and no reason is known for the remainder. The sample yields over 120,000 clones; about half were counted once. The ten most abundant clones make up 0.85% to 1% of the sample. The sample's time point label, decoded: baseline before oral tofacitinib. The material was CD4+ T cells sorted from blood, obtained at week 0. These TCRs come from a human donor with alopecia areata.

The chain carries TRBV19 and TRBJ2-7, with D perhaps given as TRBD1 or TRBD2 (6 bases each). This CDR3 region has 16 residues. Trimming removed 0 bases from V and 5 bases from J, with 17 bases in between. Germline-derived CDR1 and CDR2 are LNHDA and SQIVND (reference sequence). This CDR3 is CASSIEGVRGRNEQYF. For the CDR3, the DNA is TGTGCCAGTAGTATAGAGGGAGTGAGGGGGAGGAACGAGCAGTACTTC.

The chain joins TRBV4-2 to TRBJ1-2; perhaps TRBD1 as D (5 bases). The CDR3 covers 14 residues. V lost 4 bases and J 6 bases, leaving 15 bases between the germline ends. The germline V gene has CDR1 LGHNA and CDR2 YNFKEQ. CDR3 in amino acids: CASSRSGTSDGYTF. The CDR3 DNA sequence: TGTGCCAGCAGCCGATCTGGGACGTCTGATGGCTACACCTTC.

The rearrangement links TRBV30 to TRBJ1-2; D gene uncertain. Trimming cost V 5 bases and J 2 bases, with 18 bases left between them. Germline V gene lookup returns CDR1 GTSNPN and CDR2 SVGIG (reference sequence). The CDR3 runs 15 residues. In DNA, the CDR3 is TGTGCCTGGTCCCGCCTGTACGGGGAAAACTATGGCTACACCTTC. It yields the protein CAWSRLYGENYGYTF.

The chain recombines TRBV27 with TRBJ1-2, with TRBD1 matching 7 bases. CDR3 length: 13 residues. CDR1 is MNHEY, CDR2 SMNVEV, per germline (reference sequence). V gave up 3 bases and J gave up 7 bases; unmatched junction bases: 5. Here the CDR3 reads CASSFDDRAGYTF. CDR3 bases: TGTGCCAGCAGTTTCGATGACAGGGCTGGCTACACCTTC.

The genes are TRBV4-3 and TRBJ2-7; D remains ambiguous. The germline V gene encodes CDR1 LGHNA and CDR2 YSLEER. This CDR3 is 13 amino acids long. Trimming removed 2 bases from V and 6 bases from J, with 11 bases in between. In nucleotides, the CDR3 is TGCGCCAGCAGCCAAAGCCCGACGGGCGAGCAGTACTTC. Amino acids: CASSQSPTGEQYF.

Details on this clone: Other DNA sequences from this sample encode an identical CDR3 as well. The CDR3 loop reads CASSIFGQPQHF. The CDR3 bases are TGTGCCAGTAGTATTTTCGGGCAGCCCCAGCATTTT. J is TRBJ1-5 and V is TRBV19; D not resolved. V shed 3 bases and J shed 7 bases, with 7 bases lying between them. The CDR3 is made up of 12 amino acids. Germline CDR1 LNHDA, CDR2 SQIVND (reference sequence).

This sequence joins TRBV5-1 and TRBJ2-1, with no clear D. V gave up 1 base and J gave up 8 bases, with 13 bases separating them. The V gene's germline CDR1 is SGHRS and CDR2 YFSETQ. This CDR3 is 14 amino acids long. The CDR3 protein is CASSLLVGGHEQFF. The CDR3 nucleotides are TGCGCCAGCAGCTTGTTAGTGGGTGGCCATGAGCAGTTCTTC.

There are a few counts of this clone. CDR3 protein: CASSLSGYGYTF. The CDR3 nucleotides read TGTGCCAGCAGCTTGTCAGGGTATGGCTACACCTTC. The chain combines TRBV7-2 with TRBJ1-2, with a tentative D call TRBD1 (5 bases). V shed 3 bases and J shed 5 bases, with 7 bases lying between them. Germline-derived CDR1 and CDR2 are SGHTA and FQGNSA. CDR3 length: 12 residues. The variable domain in full, completed from reference TRBV7-2 and TRBJ1-2, reads GAGVSQSPSNKVTEKGKDVELRCDPISGHTALYWYRQSLGQGLEFLIYFQGNSAPDKSGLPSDRFSAERTGGSVSTLTIQRTQQEDSAVYLCASSLSGYGYTFGSGTRLTVV.

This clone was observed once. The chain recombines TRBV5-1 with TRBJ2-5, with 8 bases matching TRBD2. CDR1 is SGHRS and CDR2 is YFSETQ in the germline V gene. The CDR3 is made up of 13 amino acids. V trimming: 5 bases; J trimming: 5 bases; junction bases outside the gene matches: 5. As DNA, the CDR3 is TGCGCCAGCAGTTTAGCGGGAAGTGAGACCCAGTACTTC. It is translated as CASSLAGSETQYF.

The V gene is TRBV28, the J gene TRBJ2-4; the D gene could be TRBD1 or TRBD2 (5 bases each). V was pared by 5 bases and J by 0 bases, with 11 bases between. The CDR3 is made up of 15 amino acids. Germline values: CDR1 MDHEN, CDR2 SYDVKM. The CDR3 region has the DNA TGTGCCAGCAGTCCCCCCGGGACAGCCAAAAACATTCAGTACTTC. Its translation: CASSPPGTAKNIQYF.

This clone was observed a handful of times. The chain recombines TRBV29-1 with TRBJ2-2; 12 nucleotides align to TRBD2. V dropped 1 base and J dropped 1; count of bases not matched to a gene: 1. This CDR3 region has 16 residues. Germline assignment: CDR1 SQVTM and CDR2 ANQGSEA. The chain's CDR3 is CSVEGTSGMNTGELFF. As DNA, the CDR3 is TGCAGCGTTGAAGGGACTAGCGGGATGAACACCGGGGAGCTGTTTTTT.

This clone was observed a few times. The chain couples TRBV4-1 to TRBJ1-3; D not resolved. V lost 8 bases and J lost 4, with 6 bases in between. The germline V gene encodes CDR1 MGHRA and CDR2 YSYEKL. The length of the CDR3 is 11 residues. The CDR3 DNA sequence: TGCGCCAGCGGGGTAGGAAACACCATATATTTT. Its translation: CASGVGNTIYF.